These 25 T cell receptor beta chains came from one sample sequenced in a study of graft-versus-host responses after intestinal transplantation. Repertoires were generated with immunoSEQ multiplex PCR, while TCRdb's copy carries only in-frame clones and drops some. The table includes 99,000 or so clones, roughly 87% detected once. These receptors are not linked to any known antigen. The sample consisted of unstimulated CD4+ T cells sorted from spleen or lymph node cells, taken before intestinal transplant. All receptors derive from a human donor who received an intestinal transplant.

A single count supports this clone. The V call is TRBV10-1, the J call TRBJ2-2; 8 bases map to TRBD1. Germline CDR1 WNHNN, CDR2 SYGVQD (reference sequence). Trimming at V came to 4 bases and at J to 6 bases, leaving 1 base not matched to a gene. This CDR3 has 13 amino acids. In DNA form, the CDR3 reads TGCGCCAGCAGTGGACAGGGGCCCGGGGAGCTGTTTTTT. Its protein is CASSGQGPGELFF.

This rearrangement joins TRBV11-2 to TRBJ2-2; 11 bases map to TRBD2. Looked up from germline, CDR1 is SGHAT and CDR2 is FQNNGV. The J segment lost 2 bases and the V segment lost 5 bases, leaving 4 bases of the junction unmatched. This CDR3 is 16 amino acids long. Here the CDR3 DNA reads TGTGCCAGCAGCGGGGGACTAGCGGCTAACACCGGGGAGCTGTTTTTT. Translating it yields CASSGGLAANTGELFF.

This clone was recorded only once. V is TRBV7-9 and J is TRBJ2-7; either TRBD1 or TRBD2 may supply D (5 bases each). There are 13 residues in the CDR3. Germline V gives CDR1 SEHNR, CDR2 FQNEAQ (reference sequence). V lost 2 bases, J lost 6 bases, and 11 bases lay in between. The CDR3 here is CASSLQGGGEQYF. CDR3 in DNA: TGTGCCAGCAGCTTACAGGGTGGGGGCGAGCAGTACTTC.

The chain combines TRBV7-9 with TRBJ1-3; D may be TRBD1 (5 bases). Trimming took off 2 bases at V and 3 bases at J, with 11 bases between the two ends. The CDR3 loop spans 15 amino acids. Germline CDR1 SEHNR, CDR2 FQNEAQ (reference sequence). The DNA of the CDR3 is TGTGCCAGCAGCTTAAAGGCAGGGAGTGGAAACACCATATATTTT. Residues: CASSLKAGSGNTIYF.

The V and J genes are TRBV18 and TRBJ1-6, with D unclear. The CDR3 loop spans 17 amino acids. Per the germline V gene, CDR1 is KGHSH and CDR2 is LQKENI. Trimming left V 0 bases short and J 0 bases short, with 9 bases between. The CDR3 sequence is CASSPPEAASYNSPLHF. The CDR3 DNA follows: TGTGCCAGCTCACCACCGGAGGCAGCCTCCTATAATTCACCCCTCCACTTT.

The rearrangement joins TRBV9 to TRBJ2-1; D is uncertain. V lost 4 bases to trimming and J lost 4 bases, with 9 bases between them. The CDR3 runs 13 residues. Germline V gene sequence: CDR1 SGDLS, CDR2 YYNGEE. The CDR3 is CASSPGQYNEQFF. DNA of the CDR3: TGTGCCAGCAGCCCTGGGCAATACAATGAGCAGTTCTTC. The entire variable domain, with the rest obtained from reference TRBV9 and TRBJ2-1, is as follows: DSGVTQTPKHLITATGQRVTLRCSPRSGDLSVYWYQQSLDQGLQFLIQYYNGEERAKGNILERFSAQQFPDLHSELNLSSLELGDSALYFCASSPGQYNEQFFGPGTRLTVL.

The chain is built from TRBV5-1 and TRBJ1-3; unclear D gene. This CDR3 spans 14 amino acids. The V end lost 4 bases, the J end lost 1 base, and 9 bases lay between the germline ends. Germline lookup yields CDR1 SGHRS and CDR2 YFSETQ. CDR3: CASSAGLSGNTIYF. The CDR3 bases are TGCGCCAGCAGCGCAGGCTTGTCTGGAAACACCATATATTTT.

The chain combines TRBV5-1 with TRBJ2-3; possible D gene TRBD2, 6 bases. There are 14 residues in the CDR3. CDR1 and CDR2 from the germline V gene are SGHRS and YFSETQ. Trimming removed 5 bases from V and 1 base from J, with 11 bases in between. CDR3 coding DNA: TGCGCCAGCAGTGCGGTAGCGGGCACAGATACGCAGTATTTT. Protein product: CASSAVAGTDTQYF. Full variable domain (outside the CDR3, taken from reference TRBV5-1 and TRBJ2-3): KAGVTQTPRYLIKTRGQQVTLSCSPISGHRSVSWYQQTPGQGLQFLFEYFSETQRNKGNFPGRFSGRQFSNSRSEMNVSTLELGDSALYLCASSAVAGTDTQYFGPGTRLTVL.

A single count supports this clone. CDR3 residues: CASSLNRDTEAFF. Written as DNA, the CDR3 is TGCGCCAGCAGCTTGAACAGGGACACTGAAGCTTTCTTT. This chain joins TRBV5-1 and TRBJ1-1; tentative D call: TRBD1 (6 bases). The germline gives CDR1 SGHRS, CDR2 YFSETQ. The CDR3 runs 13 residues. Trimming pared 1 base from V and 3 bases from J, leaving 7 bases between. Supplemented by reference TRBV5-1 and TRBJ1-1, the full variable domain reads KAGVTQTPRYLIKTRGQQVTLSCSPISGHRSVSWYQQTPGQGLQFLFEYFSETQRNKGNFPGRFSGRQFSNSRSEMNVSTLELGDSALYLCASSLNRDTEAFFGQGTRLTVV.

The genes are TRBV18 and TRBJ2-7; 9 bases agree with TRBD1. Losses at the gene ends were 3 bases for V and 5 bases for J; bases not matched to a gene: 5. The CDR3 runs 14 residues. Germline lookup yields CDR1 KGHSH and CDR2 LQKENI. The CDR3 coding sequence is TGTGCCAGCTCACCGGGACAGGGTTACCACGAGCAGTACTTC. Translation: CASSPGQGYHEQYF. Full variable domain (outside the CDR3, taken from reference TRBV18 and TRBJ2-7): NAGVMQNPRHLVRRRGQEARLRCSPMKGHSHVYWYRQLPEEGLKFMVYLQKENIIDESGMPKERFSAEFPKEGPSILRIQQVVRGDSAAYFCASSPGQGYHEQYFGPGTRLTVT.

The chain has TRBV4-1 and TRBJ2-3, with a weak D call TRBD1 (6 bases). This CDR3 contains 15 residues. In germline, CDR1 is MGHRA, CDR2 YSYEKL. Trimming took 1 base from V and 7 from J, leaving 15 bases between them. The CDR3 DNA reads as TGCGCCAGCAGCCAAGGCCGGGACACCCCTTATACGCAGTATTTT. Translating gives CASSQGRDTPYTQYF.

The V and J genes are TRBV5-1 and TRBJ2-5; 7 bases map to TRBD2. The DNA matches TRBJ2-7 better at its end, which makes the J call doubtful. Looked up from germline, CDR1 is SGHRS and CDR2 is YFSETQ. This CDR3 has 15 residues. The CDR3 protein is CASSLVTSASYEQYF. The DNA of the CDR3 is TGCGCCAGCAGCTTGGTAACTAGCGCTTCCTACGAGCAGTACTTC.

V gene TRBV6-5 combines with J gene TRBJ1-2; D is unresolved. The CDR3 length is 12 residues. V dropped 7 bases and J dropped 8 bases, with 14 bases sitting between them. Germline loops: CDR1 MNHEY, CDR2 SVGAGI. The CDR3 DNA reads TGTGCCAGCACTGACGGCATCGACGGCTACACCTTC. Amino acids: CASTDGIDGYTF.

The genes are TRBV5-4 and TRBJ2-7; 10 bases line up with TRBD1. Germline assignment: CDR1 SGHNT and CDR2 YYREEE (reference sequence). The length of the CDR3 is 15 residues. Trimming took 5 bases from V and 3 from J; bases not matched to a gene: 8. The chain's CDR3 is CASRPGTGAVYEQYF. As DNA, the CDR3 is TGTGCCAGCAGACCAGGGACAGGGGCGGTCTACGAGCAGTACTTC.

The rearrangement uses TRBV9 and TRBJ1-1; 8 positions agree with TRBD1. The V gene end was trimmed by 3 bases and the J gene end by 6 bases; junction bases not matched to a gene: 10. CDR3 length: 15 amino acids. The germline gives CDR1 SGDLS, CDR2 YYNGEE. The CDR3 region is CASSAHRGTRAEAFF. The CDR3 region has the DNA TGTGCCAGCAGCGCCCACAGGGGGACTAGGGCTGAAGCTTTCTTT.

This sequence joins TRBV21-1 and TRBJ1-5; the table's TRBD1 call for D was not verified on the DNA. TRBV21-1 is a recognized pseudogene. The CDR3 has 18 amino acids. In DNA form, the CDR3 reads TGTGCCAGCAGCAAAGAGGCGGTGACAGGGGGAAGCAATCAGCCCCAGCATTTT. Its translation: CASSKEAVTGGSNQPQHF.

The genes are TRBV7-6 and TRBJ2-1; TRBD1 might be the D (5 bases). Trimming pared 4 bases from V and 12 bases from J, leaving 13 bases between. This CDR3 has 12 amino acids. The germline CDR1 and CDR2 sequences are SGHVS and FNYEAQ. CDR3 DNA: TGTGCCAGCAGCTCGGAAGACAGAAGGCAGTTCTTC. It codes for CASSSEDRRQFF.

The V call is TRBV28, the J call TRBJ2-7; 7 bases match TRBD2. The J segment lost 3 bases and the V segment lost 6 bases, leaving 5 bases of the junction unmatched. The germline gives CDR1 MDHEN, CDR2 SYDVKM. The CDR3 extends over 13 amino acids. The CDR3 nucleotides are TGTGCCAGCAGAGCGGGGCCTCTCTACGAGCAGTACTTC. Its translation is CASRAGPLYEQYF.

The chain uses TRBV6-5 and TRBJ2-7; 10 nucleotides line up with TRBD2. V was pared by 4 bases and J by 3 bases, with 9 bases of the junction left unmatched. The CDR3 totals 16 residues. CDR1 is MNHEY, CDR2 SVGAGI, per germline. The CDR3 reads CASSSLVAGGHYEQYF. CDR3 nucleotides: TGTGCCAGCAGTTCCTTAGTAGCGGGGGGCCACTACGAGCAGTACTTC.

V gene TRBV29-1 combines with J gene TRBJ2-1; the D gene is possibly TRBD2 (5 bases). In germline, CDR1 is SQVTM, CDR2 ANQGSEA. This CDR3 is 12 amino acids long. The V and J ends lost 2 bases and 7 bases respectively, with 9 bases between them. The CDR3 sequence: CSVEREGNEQFF. The CDR3 nucleotides are TGCAGCGTTGAACGGGAAGGGAATGAGCAGTTCTTC.

The chain couples TRBV19 to TRBJ2-4; 9 nucleotides match TRBD1. V was pared by 7 bases and J by 6 bases, with 10 bases of the junction left unmatched. The germline V gene has CDR1 LNHDA and CDR2 SQIVND (reference sequence). The CDR3 length is 15 residues. DNA for the CDR3: TGTGCCAGTAACGACCCGGGACAGGGAGGAAACATTCAGTACTTC. Protein: CASNDPGQGGNIQYF.

This rearrangement joins TRBV5-4 to TRBJ2-3, with D unclear. This CDR3 spans 13 amino acids. The V end was cut by 1 base, the J end by 1 base, with 4 bases between. The germline CDR1 and CDR2 sequences are SGHNT and YYREEE (reference sequence). The CDR3: CASSLRGTDTQYF. The CDR3 nucleotides read TGTGCCAGCAGCTTGCGGGGCACAGATACGCAGTATTTT.

This chain connects TRBV7-9 to TRBJ2-7; maybe TRBD1 (6 bases). The CDR3 loop spans 15 amino acids. The germline CDR1 and CDR2 sequences are SEHNR and FQNEAQ (reference sequence). Trimming pared 2 bases from V and 1 base from J, leaving 12 bases between. The CDR3 sequence is CASSLPLTGSYEQYF. For the CDR3, the DNA is TGTGCCAGCAGCTTACCATTGACAGGTTCCTACGAGCAGTACTTC. Using reference TRBV7-9 and TRBJ2-7 for the parts outside the CDR3, the full variable domain is DTGVSQNPRHKITKRGQNVTFRCDPISEHNRLYWYRQTLGQGPEFLTYFQNEAQLEKSRLLSDRFSAERPKGSFSTLEIQRTEQGDSAMYLCASSLPLTGSYEQYFGPGTRLTVT.

This chain links TRBV7-3 with TRBJ2-3, with 10 positions matching TRBD2. The V and J ends lost 2 bases and 2 bases, in that order; junction bases with no gene match: 7. CDR1 and CDR2 (germline): SGHTA, FQGTGA. The CDR3 runs 17 residues. CDR3 DNA sequence: TGTGCCAGCAGCTTATATCCTAGCGGGAGTTCCACAGATACGCAGTATTTT. Encoded protein: CASSLYPSGSSTDTQYF.

The rearrangement links TRBV27 to TRBJ1-2; D is uncertain. Deletions cut 8 bases from V and 2 bases from J, with 12 bases between. Per germline, CDR1 MNHEY and CDR2 SMNVEV (reference sequence). CDR3 length equals 13 residues. CDR3: CASRSTENYGYTF. CDR3 bases: TGTGCCAGCCGGTCCACGGAAAACTATGGCTACACCTTC.